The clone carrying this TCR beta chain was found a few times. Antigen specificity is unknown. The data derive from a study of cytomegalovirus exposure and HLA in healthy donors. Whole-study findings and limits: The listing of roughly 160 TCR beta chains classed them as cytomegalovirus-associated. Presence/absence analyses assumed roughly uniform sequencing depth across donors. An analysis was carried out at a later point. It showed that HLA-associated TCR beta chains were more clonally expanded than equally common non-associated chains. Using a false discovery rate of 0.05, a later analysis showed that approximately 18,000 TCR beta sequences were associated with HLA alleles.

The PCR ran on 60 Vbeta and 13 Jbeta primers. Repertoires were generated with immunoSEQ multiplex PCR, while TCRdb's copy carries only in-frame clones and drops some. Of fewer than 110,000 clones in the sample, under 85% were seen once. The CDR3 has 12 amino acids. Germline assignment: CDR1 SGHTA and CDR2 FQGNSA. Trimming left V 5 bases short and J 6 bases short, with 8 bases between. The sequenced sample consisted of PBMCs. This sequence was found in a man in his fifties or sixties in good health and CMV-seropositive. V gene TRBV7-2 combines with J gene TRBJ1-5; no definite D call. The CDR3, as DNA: TGTGCCAGCAGCCCGTACGGTCAGCCCCAGCATTTT. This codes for CASSPYGQPQHF.